What follows are 9 T cell receptor beta chains derived from one specimen sequenced in a study of Ad26.COV2.S vaccination and SARS-CoV-2 variants. The treatment denotes: roughly 19 received Ad26.COV2.S at low or high dose, single or two shots; about 5 received placebo; per-sample allocation not given. Sampling was done on day 63 after the first vaccine or placebo injection. Here immunoSEQ multiplex PCR was the method, and the copy in TCRdb shows in-frame clones only, minus some. The sample holds a few hundred thousand clones; roughly 90% are singletons and the top ten take approximately 4%. Sequenced here: peripheral blood, sampled in a trial of Ad26.COV2.S vaccine versus placebo. These receptors were taken from a person aged 18-60 years who received the Ad26.COV2.S COVID-19 vaccine or a placebo.

CDR3 nucleotides: TGTGCCAGCAGCCGATCGGGTAATGAAAAACTGTTTTTT. Amino acid sequence: CASSRSGNEKLFF. V is TRBV6-5 and J is TRBJ1-4; D is unclear. This CDR3 comprises 13 residues. V was shortened by 6 bases and J by 4 bases, with 9 bases between the two germline ends. The germline gives CDR1 MNHEY, CDR2 SVGAGI.

This clone was seen just once. The chain carries TRBV10-3 and TRBJ2-6; TRBD2 might be the D (5 bases). V lost 2 bases to trimming and J lost 0 bases, with 5 bases between them. Per germline, CDR1 ENHRY and CDR2 SYGVKD. The length of the CDR3 is 15 residues. DNA of the CDR3: TGTGCCATCAGTGAGGAGGGCTCTGGGGCCAACGTCCTGACTTTC. This translates into CAISEEGSGANVLTF.

V and J are TRBV30 and TRBJ2-7; the match to TRBD1 covers 11 bases. The V and J ends lost 0 bases and 6 bases, in that order; junction bases with no gene match: 4. Germline V gene lookup returns CDR1 GTSNPN and CDR2 SVGIG (reference sequence). This CDR3 has 14 residues. The CDR3 protein is CAWSVGTGGSEQYF. CDR3 nucleotides: TGTGCCTGGAGTGTTGGGACAGGGGGGAGCGAGCAGTACTTC.

This clone was seen a few times. The chain has TRBV9 and TRBJ1-6, with a weak D call TRBD1 (5 bases). The CDR3 length is 13 residues. Germline V gene data show CDR1 as SGDLS and CDR2 as YYNGEE. The V end was cut by 6 bases, the J end by 4 bases, with 8 bases between. The CDR3 loop is CASTRGYNSPLHF. The DNA of the CDR3 is TGTGCCAGCACTCGGGGGTATAATTCACCCCTCCACTTT.

The gene calls are TRBV28 and TRBJ1-2; D may be TRBD1 (6 bases). The CDR3 runs to 12 residues. Germline loops: CDR1 MDHEN, CDR2 SYDVKM. Deletions cut 6 bases from V and 8 bases from J, with 13 bases between. The CDR3 sequence is CASRFSGGGYTF. DNA of the CDR3: TGTGCCAGCAGGTTCTCCGGGGGCGGCTACACCTTC.

This chain uses TRBV29-1 with TRBJ2-7, with D perhaps matching TRBD1 (5 bases). Trimming shortened V by 7 bases and J by 2 bases, and 12 bases separated the two germline ends. This CDR3 is built from 12 residues. Germline loops: CDR1 SQVTM, CDR2 ANQGSEA. The DNA for the CDR3 is TGCAGCGGCACAGGTCGAGCCTACGAGCAGTACTTC. Its protein product is CSGTGRAYEQYF.

The V gene is TRBV7-9, the J gene TRBJ2-5; D gene uncertain. Trimming pared 4 bases from V and 10 bases from J, leaving 13 bases between. The CDR3 is 12 residues long. Germline V gene data show CDR1 as SEHNR and CDR2 as FQNEAQ (reference sequence). The CDR3 DNA sequence: TGTGCCAGCAGCTCGGACGCGAGGTTCCAGTACTTC. This sequence encodes CASSSDARFQYF. The full variable domain, completed using reference TRBV7-9 and TRBJ2-5, is DTGVSQNPRHKITKRGQNVTFRCDPISEHNRLYWYRQTLGQGPEFLTYFQNEAQLEKSRLLSDRFSAERPKGSFSTLEIQRTEQGDSAMYLCASSSDARFQYFGPGTRLLVL.

The chain uses TRBV4-3 and TRBJ1-2, with 8 nucleotides matching TRBD1. V lost 1 base and J lost 2; bases outside the gene matches: 9. The CDR3 is 17 amino acids. Germline CDR1 reads LGHNA; CDR2 reads YSLEER. The CDR3 protein is CASSQGQGPDPNYGYTF. CDR3 DNA: TGCGCCAGCAGCCAAGGACAGGGGCCCGACCCCAACTATGGCTACACCTTC.

The chain is built from TRBV5-4 and TRBJ2-5; D is possibly TRBD1 (5 bases). Per the germline V gene, CDR1 is SGHNT and CDR2 is YYREEE (reference sequence). The V gene lost 7 bases and the J gene lost 2 bases, with 12 bases spanning the gap. The CDR3 spans 13 residues. The CDR3 region is CASETPGQETQYF. In DNA form, the CDR3 reads TGTGCCAGCGAAACTCCAGGGCAAGAGACCCAGTACTTC.